This TCR beta chain was sequenced in a study of vaccination and CD4 T cells after COVID-19. On the study more broadly: Cells were stimulated with overlapping spike peptides from SARS-CoV-2, HCoV-NL63, HCoV-OC43 and HCoV-229E.

The Oncomine TCR Beta short-read assay sequenced DNA from cultured CD4+ T cells. TCRdb independently ran MiXCR on the PCR reads; one entry per CDR3 protein. The sample yields around 15,000 distinct CDR3 sequences, about half seen once. Notes on this clonotype: Its target is not known.

Time point given: late sampling 161 to 241 days after vaccination in a few convalescent patients. Treatment in this sample: approximately nine-day PBMC culture with coronavirus spike peptide pools or control peptides (ViraFEST assay). This CDR3 is built from 12 residues. Looked up from germline, CDR1 is DFQATT and CDR2 is SNEGSKA (reference sequence). Trimming stripped 2 bases from V and 5 bases from J, with 6 bases between. The chain is built from TRBV20-1 and TRBJ2-2; D remains ambiguous. The clonotype comes from a human donor who had recovered from COVID-19. The sample consisted of CD4+ T cells from blood, cultured in vitro, taken about 7 months after SARS-CoV-2 vaccination. CDR3 DNA: TGCAGTGCTAGATTTCCTACCGGGGAGCTGTTTTTT. Its translation is CSARFPTGELFF.